This section outlines one TCR beta chain sequence together with its context. The data belong to a study of blood T cells in healthy people across ages. V lost 8 bases, J lost 3 bases, and 11 bases lay in between. The germline V gene has CDR1 SGHTA and CDR2 FQGNSA. This CDR3 contains 14 residues. PCR was performed a second time for about 7 to 11 cycles using a sample-barcoded 5' primer and a J-beta primer mix. TCRdb ran MiXCR on the 5' RACE reads and lists one entry per CDR3 protein. The top ten hold 10% to 13% of the sample, which has about 840,000 distinct CDR3 sequences, around 29% seen once. A further study also used this sample, focusing on T cells of mothers and their children.

The genes are TRBV7-2 and TRBJ2-6; perhaps TRBD1 as D (6 bases). The clonotype was recovered from a woman in her thirties or forties in good health. Sequencing was done on a sample of blood. The CDR3 region is CASLQGGGANVLTF. The DNA for the CDR3 is TGTGCCAGCTTACAGGGCGGTGGGGCCAACGTCCTGACTTTC.